Sequencing of this TCR beta chain was carried out in a study of blood T cell repertoires in COVID-19. About the research overall: COVID-19 samples, acute and convalescent, were from the United States, Italy and Spain.

Per the study methods: Estimated nucleated cell counts came from reference gene primer amplification. Assay: immunoSEQ multiplex PCR; the TCRdb copy retains only in-frame clones and omits some. V and J calls and clone size are as listed in that table; D and trimming were resolved from the DNA. The sample includes more than 9,500 clones, around 70% seen only once; the top ten take about 6%. Germline-derived CDR1 and CDR2 are LNHDA and SQIVND (reference sequence). The ends were cut back, 4 bases at V and 2 bases at J, with 14 bases in the middle. This CDR3 contains 15 residues. Seattle patients were enrolled during active infection and followed longitudinally.

The sequencing sample was made of peripheral blood. This clonotype was obtained from a man aged 55 to 69 with COVID-19, enrolled during active disease. This rearrangement joins TRBV19 to TRBJ1-2, with TRBD1 as a possible D gene (6 bases). CDR3 coding DNA: TGTGCCAGTAGTACGACCTGGGACACCAACTATGGCTACACCTTC. Amino acid sequence: CASSTTWDTNYGYTF.